The 24 T cell receptor beta chains presented below share a single source sample, sequenced in a study of cytomegalovirus exposure and HLA in healthy donors. The PCR was carried out with 60 Vbeta primers and 13 Jbeta primers. Sequencing was performed with immunoSEQ multiplex PCR; in TCRdb, only in-frame clones are kept and a portion is missing. The sample contains approximately 100,000 clones, just over 70% of which appear only once. The sample was PBMCs. The receptors derive from a boy aged 10-17 years in good health and CMV-seronegative.

This clone was observed a few times. The chain has TRBV2 and TRBJ2-3, with 13 bases fitting TRBD2. The CDR3 runs to 16 residues. Per germline, CDR1 SNHLY and CDR2 FYNNEI. V lost 8 bases to trimming and J lost 4 bases; unmatched junction nucleotides: 9. CDR3 coding DNA: TGTGCCAGCCTTACATCCGGGACTAGCGGGGCAGATACGCAGTATTTT. It codes for CASLTSGTSGADTQYF.

This clone was counted only a few times. V is TRBV18 and J is TRBJ2-3; D gene unclear. The germline V gene has CDR1 KGHSH and CDR2 LQKENI. V shed 1 base and J shed 0 bases, with 8 bases lying between them. CDR3 length: 15 amino acids. In DNA, the CDR3 is TGTGCCAGCTCACCACAGACTTTTAGCACAGATACGCAGTATTTT. This codes for CASSPQTFSTDTQYF.

V is TRBV18 and J is TRBJ2-7, with 9 bases fitting TRBD2. V was pared by 3 bases and J by 0 bases, with 3 bases of the junction left unmatched. Germline V lookup: CDR1 KGHSH, CDR2 LQKENI. The CDR3 spans 15 residues. Here the CDR3 reads CASSPSGGSSYEQYF. The CDR3 DNA sequence: TGTGCCAGCTCACCGAGCGGGGGGTCCTCCTACGAGCAGTACTTC.

The chain employs TRBV18 and TRBJ2-1; D might be TRBD1 (6 bases). CDR1 is KGHSH and CDR2 is LQKENI in the germline V gene. The CDR3 sequence is 16 residues long. Trimming shortened V by 1 base and J by 10 bases, and 20 bases separated the two germline ends. The chain's CDR3 is CASSPLQGNQGGEQFF. The CDR3 DNA sequence: TGTGCCAGCTCACCACTACAGGGTAACCAGGGTGGGGAGCAGTTCTTC.

The V call is TRBV15, the J call TRBJ1-1; the D is unclear. The length of the CDR3 is 13 residues. The V gene's germline CDR1 is LNHNV and CDR2 YYDKDF (reference sequence). V was trimmed by 4 bases and J by 4 bases, leaving 10 bases between them. The CDR3 loop is CATSKHVVTEAFF. CDR3 in DNA: TGTGCCACCAGCAAACATGTTGTCACTGAAGCTTTCTTT.

V gene TRBV7-3 combines with J gene TRBJ1-1; 7 bases map to TRBD1. J gave up 2 bases and V 5 bases, and 5 bases lay outside the gene matches. In germline, CDR1 is SGHTA, CDR2 FQGTGA. This CDR3 comprises 14 residues. The CDR3 reads CASSPGGRNTEAFF. The CDR3 region has the DNA TGTGCCAGCAGCCCAGGGGGTCGCAACACTGAAGCTTTCTTT.

The chain uses TRBV30 and TRBJ2-1; possibly TRBD2 for D (6 bases). The germline V and J ends were trimmed by 4 bases and 10 bases, with 11 bases remaining between them. This CDR3 is 11 amino acids long. Per germline, CDR1 GTSNPN and CDR2 SVGIG (reference sequence). The CDR3 protein is CAWTLATEQFF. CDR3 DNA sequence: TGTGCCTGGACCCTAGCGACCGAGCAGTTCTTC. Drawing the rest from reference TRBV30 and TRBJ2-1, the complete variable domain is SQTIHQWPATLVQPVGSPLSLECTVEGTSNPNLYWYRQAAGRGLQLLFYSVGIGQISSEVPQNLSASRPQDRQFILSSKKLLLSDSGFYLCAWTLATEQFFGPGTRLTVL.

This clone came up a few times. The gene calls are TRBV5-1 and TRBJ1-1; possible D gene TRBD1, 6 bases. From germline, CDR1 is SGHRS and CDR2 YFSETQ. V was trimmed by 5 bases and J by 1 base, leaving 12 bases between them. The CDR3 runs 14 residues. CDR3 DNA sequence: TGCGCCAGCAGGTTCCCAGGGGAGAACACTGAAGCTTTCTTT. Its protein is CASRFPGENTEAFF. Filled out from reference TRBV5-1 and TRBJ1-1, the complete variable domain reads KAGVTQTPRYLIKTRGQQVTLSCSPISGHRSVSWYQQTPGQGLQFLFEYFSETQRNKGNFPGRFSGRQFSNSRSEMNVSTLELGDSALYLCASRFPGENTEAFFGQGTRLTVV.

The V and J genes are TRBV7-9 and TRBJ1-4, with TRBD1 as a possible D gene (6 bases). V gave up 4 bases and J gave up 7 bases, with 19 bases separating them. CDR1 is SEHNR, CDR2 FQNEAQ, per germline (reference sequence). The CDR3 consists of 16 residues. The CDR3 nucleotides are TGTGCCAGCAGCTCGCGGGGAGGGGACATGGCTGAAAAACTGTTTTTT. This gives the protein CASSSRGGDMAEKLFF. Combining the CDR3 with reference TRBV7-9 and TRBJ1-4 gives the whole variable domain DTGVSQNPRHKITKRGQNVTFRCDPISEHNRLYWYRQTLGQGPEFLTYFQNEAQLEKSRLLSDRFSAERPKGSFSTLEIQRTEQGDSAMYLCASSSRGGDMAEKLFFGSGTQLSVL.

In its sample, this clone was seen a few times. The rearrangement joins TRBV18 to TRBJ1-2; 8 bases line up with TRBD1. The CDR3 spans 16 residues. The junction had 13 bases not matched to a gene; V was cut back by 4 bases and J by 6 bases. From germline, CDR1 is KGHSH and CDR2 LQKENI. The CDR3 spells CASSLSTGATMDGYTF. As DNA, the CDR3 is TGTGCCAGCTCACTTTCGACAGGGGCGACAATGGATGGCTACACCTTC.

The chain combines TRBV6-5 with TRBJ2-7; D possibly corresponds to TRBD2 (7 bases). CDR1 is MNHEY, CDR2 SVGAGI, per germline. V lost 10 bases, J lost 0 bases, and 19 bases lay in between. There are 15 residues in the CDR3. In DNA, the CDR3 is TGTGCCACAGGGAGGGGGTCTAAAAGCTCCTACGAGCAGTACTTC. Translated: CATGRGSKSSYEQYF.

This clone has just one count. This chain joins TRBV11-3 and TRBJ2-2, with 9 bases that match TRBD1. Germline loops: CDR1 SGHNT, CDR2 YENEEA. The V gene end was trimmed by 6 bases and the J gene end by 4 bases; junction bases not matched to a gene: 6. The CDR3 has 15 residues. The CDR3 nucleotides read TGTGCCAGCAGGAAGGGGACAGGGTTCACCGGGGAGCTGTTTTTT. Amino acids: CASRKGTGFTGELFF.

The gene calls are TRBV12-5 and TRBJ2-1, with D possibly matching TRBD1 (6 bases). CDR1 and CDR2 from the germline V gene are LGHNT and FRNRAP. V gave up 6 bases and J gave up 5 bases, with 14 bases separating them. CDR3 length equals 14 residues. As DNA, the CDR3 is TGTGCTAGTGGCCCGGGGCAGGGGAACAATGAGCAGTTCTTC. This sequence encodes CASGPGQGNNEQFF. The full variable domain, its missing parts supplied by reference TRBV12-5 and TRBJ2-1, is DARVTQTPRHKVTEMGQEVTMRCQPILGHNTVFWYRQTMMQGLELLAYFRNRAPLDDSGMPKDRFSAEMPDATLATLKIQPSEPRDSAVYFCASGPGQGNNEQFFGPGTRLTVL.

The rearrangement joins TRBV25-1 to TRBJ1-1; D is perhaps TRBD1 (6 bases). The CDR3 runs to 13 residues. The germline V gene has CDR1 MGHDK and CDR2 SYGVNS. The V end was cut by 7 bases, the J end by 7 bases, with 16 bases between. CDR3 coding DNA: TGTGCCAGCATGGGGGGGGGCGGAGGTGAAGCTTTCTTT. It specifies CASMGGGGGEAFF.

The CDR3 sequence: CASSLKSGRGPEQYF. CDR3 DNA sequence: TGTGCCAGCAGCTTGAAGAGCGGGAGGGGACCCGAGCAGTACTTC. The V gene is TRBV5-4, the J gene TRBJ2-7; TRBD2 aligns across 10 bases. Germline CDR1 and CDR2: SGHNT and YYREEE (reference sequence). The junction had 7 bases not matched to a gene; V was cut back by 1 base and J by 6 bases. The CDR3 consists of 15 residues.

The chain carries TRBV4-1 and TRBJ1-5; possibly TRBD1 for D (5 bases). Trimming stripped 0 bases from V and 4 bases from J, with 7 bases between. This CDR3 contains 14 residues. Germline V CDR1 and CDR2: MGHRA, YSYEKL. CDR3 residues: CASSQDNRNQPQHF. CDR3 DNA: TGCGCCAGCAGCCAAGACAACAGGAATCAGCCCCAGCATTTT.

This clone occurred a few times. J is TRBJ1-5 and V is TRBV30; 7 nucleotides agree with TRBD1. With V trimmed by 4 bases and J by 7 bases, 10 bases remained unmatched. This CDR3 has 14 residues. The germline V gene encodes CDR1 GTSNPN and CDR2 SVGIG (reference sequence). In DNA form, the CDR3 reads TGTGCCTGGACCAACAGGGGAGTGGGCCAGCCCCAGCATTTT. Protein sequence: CAWTNRGVGQPQHF. Drawing the rest from reference TRBV30 and TRBJ1-5, the complete variable domain is SQTIHQWPATLVQPVGSPLSLECTVEGTSNPNLYWYRQAAGRGLQLLFYSVGIGQISSEVPQNLSASRPQDRQFILSSKKLLLSDSGFYLCAWTNRGVGQPQHFGDGTRLSIL.

The CDR3 here is CASSLDVLSGNTIYF. The CDR3 DNA is TGCGCCAGCAGCTTGGACGTACTCTCTGGAAACACCATATATTTT. This chain joins TRBV5-1 and TRBJ1-3; D uncertain. The V end was cut by 0 bases, the J end by 0 bases, with 7 bases between. The length of the CDR3 is 15 residues. Germline values: CDR1 SGHRS, CDR2 YFSETQ.

The CDR3 is CASTSLGGGMETQYF. As DNA, the CDR3 is TGTGCCAGCACCTCTTTGGGTGGGGGCATGGAGACCCAGTACTTC. The rearrangement joins TRBV7-9 to TRBJ2-5; D is possibly TRBD1 (6 bases). The CDR3 has 15 residues. Per the germline V gene, CDR1 is SEHNR and CDR2 is FQNEAQ (reference sequence). Trimming shortened V by 7 bases and J by 5 bases, and 20 bases separated the two germline ends. The complete variable domain, with remaining parts taken from reference TRBV7-9 and TRBJ2-5, reads DTGVSQNPRHKITKRGQNVTFRCDPISEHNRLYWYRQTLGQGPEFLTYFQNEAQLEKSRLLSDRFSAERPKGSFSTLEIQRTEQGDSAMYLCASTSLGGGMETQYFGPGTRLLVL.

The rearrangement uses TRBV5-6 and TRBJ2-5, with D possibly matching TRBD2 (6 bases). Trimming left V 2 bases short and J 4 bases short, with 18 bases between. The CDR3 has 16 amino acids. Germline loops: CDR1 SGHDT, CDR2 YYEEEE. CDR3 sequence (DNA): TGTGCCAGCAGCTTTTATTGGGGGGAGGAGGGAGAGACCCAGTACTTC. Translation gives CASSFYWGEEGETQYF.

J is TRBJ2-7 and V is TRBV7-8, with 8 bases aligning to TRBD2. CDR1 is SGHVS, CDR2 FQNEAQ, per germline. Trimming removed 3 bases from V and 6 bases from J; junction bases left unmatched: 7. The CDR3 spans 14 residues. The CDR3 loop is CASSFRGGLSEQYF. In DNA form, the CDR3 reads TGTGCCAGCAGCTTCCGGGGGGGTCTTAGCGAGCAGTACTTC.

This chain connects TRBV25-1 to TRBJ1-1, with D hard to call. The CDR3 spans 13 residues. Deletions cut 1 base from V and 6 bases from J, with 9 bases between. The germline CDR1 and CDR2 sequences are MGHDK and SYGVNS. The CDR3 DNA sequence: TGTGCCAGCAGTGAATCGGAGTGGCCTGAAGCTTTCTTT. It codes for CASSESEWPEAFF.

The V call is TRBV9, the J call TRBJ2-7, with 9 bases identical to TRBD2. The length of the CDR3 is 14 residues. The ends lost 7 bases at V and 0 bases at J; junction bases unmatched: 5. CDR1 is SGDLS and CDR2 is YYNGEE in the germline V gene. This chain's CDR3 is CASCLSGSSYEQYF. CDR3 in DNA: TGTGCCAGCTGTCTTAGCGGGAGCTCCTACGAGCAGTACTTC.

Notes on this clone: This likely comes from a read error, as the CDR3 has no conserved phenylalanine or tryptophan at its end. The chain employs TRBV6-5 and TRBJ1-5; 11 bases are shared with TRBD1. The CDR3 consists of 15 residues. With V trimmed by 6 bases and J by 6 bases, 7 bases remained unmatched. Looked up from germline, CDR1 is MNHEY and CDR2 is SVGAGI. The DNA for the CDR3 is TGTGCCAGCAGGGGGGGACAGGGGGGACGTCAGCCCCAGCATGTT. As protein: CASRGGQGGRQPQHV.